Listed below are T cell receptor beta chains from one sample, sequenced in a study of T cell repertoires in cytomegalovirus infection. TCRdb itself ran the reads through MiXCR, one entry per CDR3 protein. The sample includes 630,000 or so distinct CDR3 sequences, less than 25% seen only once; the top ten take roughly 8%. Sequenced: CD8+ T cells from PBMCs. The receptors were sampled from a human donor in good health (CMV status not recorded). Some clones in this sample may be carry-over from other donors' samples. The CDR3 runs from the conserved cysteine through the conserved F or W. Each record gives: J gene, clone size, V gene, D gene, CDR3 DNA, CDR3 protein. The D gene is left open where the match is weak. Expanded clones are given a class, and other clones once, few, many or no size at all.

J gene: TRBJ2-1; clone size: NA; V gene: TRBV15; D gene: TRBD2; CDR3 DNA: TGTGCCACGGACGCGGGGGGGGGAGATGAGCAGTTCTTC; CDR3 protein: CATDAGGGDEQFF
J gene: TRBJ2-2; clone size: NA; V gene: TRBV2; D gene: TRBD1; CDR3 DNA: TGTGCCAGCATAAAACCGGGACAGGAGAACACCGGGGAGCTGTTTTTT; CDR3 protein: CASIKPGQENTGELFF
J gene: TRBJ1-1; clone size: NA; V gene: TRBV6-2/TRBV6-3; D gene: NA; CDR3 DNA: TGTGCCAGCAGTTGGTTTCCGAACACTGAAGCTTTCTTT; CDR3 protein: CASSWFPNTEAFF
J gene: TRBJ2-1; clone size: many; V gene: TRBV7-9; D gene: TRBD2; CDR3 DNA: TGTGCCAGCAGCTTAGAACTAGCGGGGGACCCCTACAATGAGCAGTTCTTC; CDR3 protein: CASSLELAGDPYNEQFF
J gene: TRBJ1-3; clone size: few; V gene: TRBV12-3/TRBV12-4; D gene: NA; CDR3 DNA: TGTGCCAGCAGTTTGAGTAGCTCTGGAAACACCATATATTTT; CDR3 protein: CASSLSSSGNTIYF
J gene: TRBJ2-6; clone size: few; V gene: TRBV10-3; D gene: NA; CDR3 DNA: TGTGCCATCAGTGAGGAAATACCCCTCTCTGGGGCCAACGTCCTGACTTTC; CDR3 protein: CAISEEIPLSGANVLTF
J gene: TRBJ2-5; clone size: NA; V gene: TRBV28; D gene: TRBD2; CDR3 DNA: TGTGCCAGCAGCTATAGCGGGGGCCCCTCAGAGACCCAGTACTTC; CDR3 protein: CASSYSGGPSETQYF
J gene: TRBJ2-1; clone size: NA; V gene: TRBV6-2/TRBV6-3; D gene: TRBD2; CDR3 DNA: TGTGCCAACAGTGACCCGAGCGGGGGGGGAAATGAGCAGTTCTTC; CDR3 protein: CANSDPSGGGNEQFF
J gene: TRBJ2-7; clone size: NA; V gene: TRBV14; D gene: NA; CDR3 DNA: TGTGCCAGCAGGAAGACAGGATCCTACGAGCAGTACTTC; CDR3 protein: CASRKTGSYEQYF
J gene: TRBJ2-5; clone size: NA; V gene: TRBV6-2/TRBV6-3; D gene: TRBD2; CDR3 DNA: TGTGCCAGCAGTAAGACTAGCGGTTTAGAGACCCAGTACTTC; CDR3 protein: CASSKTSGLETQYF
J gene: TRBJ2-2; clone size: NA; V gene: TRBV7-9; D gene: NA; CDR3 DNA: TGTGCCAGCAGCGTAGATGGCGGGAACACCGGGGAGCTGTTTTTT; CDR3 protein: CASSVDGGNTGELFF
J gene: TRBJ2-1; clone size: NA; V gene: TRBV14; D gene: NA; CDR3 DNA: TGTGCCAGCAGCCAAGAAGAGCGGTACTACAATGAGCAGTTCTTC; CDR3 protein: CASSQEERYYNEQFF
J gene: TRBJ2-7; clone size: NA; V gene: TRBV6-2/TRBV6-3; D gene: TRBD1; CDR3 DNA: TGTGCCAGCAGTTACTCGAGGGACAGGGTCTACGAGCAGTACTTC; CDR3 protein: CASSYSRDRVYEQYF
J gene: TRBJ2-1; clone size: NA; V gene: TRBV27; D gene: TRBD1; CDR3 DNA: TGTGCCGGGACAGGGATATACAATGAGCAGTTCTTC; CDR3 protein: CAGTGIYNEQFF
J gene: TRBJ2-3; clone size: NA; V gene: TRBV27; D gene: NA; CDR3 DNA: TGTGCCAGCAGTTTATCCTTAGATGCAGATACGCAGTATTTT; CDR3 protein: CASSLSLDADTQYF
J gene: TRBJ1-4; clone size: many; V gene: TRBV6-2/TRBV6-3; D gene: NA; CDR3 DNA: TGTGCCAGCGGGGACATCACAACAGATGAAAAACTGTTTTTT; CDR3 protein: CASGDITTDEKLFF
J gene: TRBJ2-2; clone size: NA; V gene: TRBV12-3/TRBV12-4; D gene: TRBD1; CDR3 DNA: TGTGCCAGCAGGCCGACAGGGTTTAGTGCCGGGGAGCTGTTTTTT; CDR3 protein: CASRPTGFSAGELFF
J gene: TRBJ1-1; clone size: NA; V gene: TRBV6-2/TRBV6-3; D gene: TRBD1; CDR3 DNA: TGTGTCAGCAGTTACCTAGGGACAGATTCTGAAGCTTTCTTT; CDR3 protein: CVSSYLGTDSEAFF
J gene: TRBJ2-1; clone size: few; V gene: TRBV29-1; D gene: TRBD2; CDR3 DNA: TGCAGCGTTGGAGCTCGGCTAGCGGGGGGCCGTTACAATGAGCAGTTCTTC; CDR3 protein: CSVGARLAGGRYNEQFF
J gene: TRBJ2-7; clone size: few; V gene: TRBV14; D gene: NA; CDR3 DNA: TGTGCCAGCAGCCAAGATGCAGGTTACGAGCAGTACTTC; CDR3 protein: CASSQDAGYEQYF
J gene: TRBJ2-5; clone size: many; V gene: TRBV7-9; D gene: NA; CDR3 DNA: TGTGCCAGCAGCCCATATGGGGGTGGAGAGACCCAGTACTTC; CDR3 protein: CASSPYGGGETQYF
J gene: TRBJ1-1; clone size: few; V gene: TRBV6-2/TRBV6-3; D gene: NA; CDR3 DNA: TGTGCCAGCCTTTCCTTGGAGAACACTGAAGCTTTCTTT; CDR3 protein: CASLSLENTEAFF
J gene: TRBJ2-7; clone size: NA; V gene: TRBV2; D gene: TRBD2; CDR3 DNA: TGTGCCAGCAGGGTTGGACTAGCGGCTTTCTACGAGCAGTACTTC; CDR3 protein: CASRVGLAAFYEQYF
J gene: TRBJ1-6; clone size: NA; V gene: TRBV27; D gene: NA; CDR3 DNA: TGTGCCAGCAGTTTTGGGGAGAGGGCGTCCTATAATTCACCCCTCCACTTT; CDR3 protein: CASSFGERASYNSPLHF
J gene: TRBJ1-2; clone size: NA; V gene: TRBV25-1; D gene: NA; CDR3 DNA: TGTGCCAGCAGTGAATATTGGGAGGGGACGGATGGCTACACCTTC; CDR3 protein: CASSEYWEGTDGYTF
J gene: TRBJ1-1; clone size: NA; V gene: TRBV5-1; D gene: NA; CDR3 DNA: TGCGCCAGCAGCTTGGGGACTTTACCAGACACTGAAGCTTTCTTT; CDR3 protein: CASSLGTLPDTEAFF
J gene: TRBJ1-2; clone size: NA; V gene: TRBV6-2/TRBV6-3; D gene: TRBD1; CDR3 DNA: TGTGCCAGCAGTCCGTGGGGGACAGGGGTCGGCTACACCTTC; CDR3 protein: CASSPWGTGVGYTF
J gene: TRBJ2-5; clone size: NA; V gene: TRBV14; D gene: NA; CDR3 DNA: TGTGCCAGCAGCCAAGGAGCCAGCTCTCAAGAGACCCAGTACTTC; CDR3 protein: CASSQGASSQETQYF
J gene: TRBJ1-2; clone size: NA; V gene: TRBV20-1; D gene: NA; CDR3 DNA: TGCAGTGCGGGCTTCACGGCGAATGGCTACACCTTC; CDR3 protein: CSAGFTANGYTF
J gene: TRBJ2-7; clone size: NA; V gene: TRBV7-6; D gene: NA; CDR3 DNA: TGTGCCAGCAGCTTAGGGTTATACGGGCAGTACTTC; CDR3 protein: CASSLGLYGQYF